The sequence of this T cell receptor (beta chain) was determined in a study of cytomegalovirus exposure and HLA in healthy donors. Findings and limits, study-wide: A missense variant in DCLRE1C was later tied to TCR beta V- and J-gene trimming. Roughly uniform sequencing depth across donors was assumed, possibly incorrectly. The authors later found TCR association rates varying by HLA locus, with DRB1 most and HLA-C fewest.

CDR1 is ENHRY, CDR2 SYGVKD, per germline. Unmatched junction bases numbered 2, after V lost 4 bases and J lost 0 bases. This CDR3 is built from 15 residues. As for this clone: Its antigen is as yet unknown.

The PCR employed 60 Vbeta primers together with 13 Jbeta primers. Profiled with immunoSEQ multiplex PCR; TCRdb holds only in-frame clones, not every one. The table records around 100,000 clones, 65% to 80% of them present only once. Source material: PBMCs. The clonotype originates from a woman aged 18-29 years in good health and CMV-seropositive. The gene calls are TRBV10-3 and TRBJ2-1; 8 bases are shared with TRBD1. The CDR3 sequence: CAISVGQASYNEQFF. CDR3 in DNA: TGTGCCATCAGTGTGGGACAGGCCTCCTACAATGAGCAGTTCTTC.